What follows are 14 T cell receptor beta chains derived from one specimen sequenced in a study of molecular identifiers for immune sequencing clone quantification. Each CDR3 protein gets one entry after TCRdb re-called the PCR reads with MiXCR. The sample comprises more than 50,000 distinct CDR3 sequences, around 19% of which are singletons, and under 1.5% rests with the top ten. What was sequenced was naive CD8+ T cells from blood, with Jurkat cell RNA spiked in. Subset meaning: FACS-sorted CD8+CD4-CCR7+CD45RA+ naive T cells. These receptors came from a human donor in good health. Some libraries in this study had Jurkat cell RNA spiked in.

This clonotype was seen many times. The V gene is TRBV7-6, the J gene TRBJ1-1, with D unclear. The CDR3 contains 16 residues. V was pared by 5 bases and J by 0 bases, with 16 bases between. The germline CDR1 and CDR2 sequences are SGHVS and FNYEAQ. Here the CDR3 reads CASSPPTTLMNTEAFF. The DNA for the CDR3 is TGTGCCAGCAGCCCCCCAACGACGTTGATGAACACTGAAGCTTTCTTT. The full variable domain, its missing parts supplied by reference TRBV7-6 and TRBJ1-1, is GAGVSQSPRYKVTKRGQDVALRCDPISGHVSLYWYRQALGQGPEFLTYFNYEAQQDKSGLPNDRFSAERPEGSISTLTIQRTEQRDSAMYRCASSPPTTLMNTEAFFGQGTRLTVV.

This clonotype was observed many times. The J gene is TRBJ2-5, the V gene TRBV10-3, with no clear D. V shed 2 bases and J shed 4 bases, with 11 bases lying between them. The length of the CDR3 is 14 residues. Germline CDR1 ENHRY, CDR2 SYGVKD. In DNA form, the CDR3 reads TGTGCCATCAGTGAGAGTGTAGGCGGAGAGACCCAGTACTTC. Protein sequence: CAISESVGGETQYF.

The rearrangement links TRBV20-1 to TRBJ2-7; D is undetermined. The better agreement between TRBJ2-1 and the DNA end casts doubt on the J call. Germline values: CDR1 DFQATT, CDR2 SNEGSKA (reference sequence). The CDR3 loop spans 14 amino acids. CDR3: CSASSGLSAYEQFF. DNA of the CDR3: TGCAGTGCGAGCAGTGGCCTCTCGGCCTACGAGCAGTTCTTC.

The table lists this clonotype with a count of one. A much larger clone sits a single nucleotide away, making a read error possible. The chain combines TRBV24-1 with TRBJ2-5; 8 bases are a match to TRBD1. This CDR3 is built from 16 residues. CDR1 KGHDR and CDR2 SFDVKD come from the germline V gene. In DNA, the CDR3 is TGTGCCACCAGTGACCCCGACAGGGGACGGTCAGAGGCCCAGTACTTC. It codes for CATSDPDRGRSEAQYF.

This clonotype has ten or more counts. This sequence joins TRBV7-9 and TRBJ2-7; D remains unclear. The V end was cut by 2 bases, the J end by 4 bases, with 6 bases between. CDR1 and CDR2 from the germline V gene are SEHNR and FQNEAQ (reference sequence). CDR3 length: 12 residues. This chain's CDR3 is CASSLLKYEQYF. The DNA for the CDR3 is TGTGCCAGCAGCTTACTGAAGTACGAGCAGTACTTC. Looking up the rest from reference TRBV7-9 and TRBJ2-7 gives the full variable domain: DTGVSQNPRHKITKRGQNVTFRCDPISEHNRLYWYRQTLGQGPEFLTYFQNEAQLEKSRLLSDRFSAERPKGSFSTLEIQRTEQGDSAMYLCASSLLKYEQYFGPGTRLTVT.

In this sample, this clonotype turned up many times. This chain links TRBV27 with TRBJ2-2, with 8 bases lining up with TRBD2. Germline trimming cut 0 bases from V and 6 bases from J; bases unmatched to any gene: 15. The CDR3 sequence is 19 residues long. Germline loops: CDR1 MNHEY, CDR2 SMNVEV (reference sequence). This CDR3 is CASSLSSGEGVRDAGELFF. In nucleotides, the CDR3 is TGTGCCAGCAGTTTATCTAGCGGGGAGGGGGTTAGGGACGCCGGGGAGCTGTTTTTT.

As for this clonotype: A clone one base away is much larger, so this may be a read error. The chain links TRBV7-8 to TRBJ2-3; D gene ambiguous. Germline CDR1 SGHVS, CDR2 FQNEAQ. The CDR3 runs to 16 residues. The CDR3 DNA follows: TGTGCCAGCAGCTTAAGCCACAGACGCAACACAGATCCGCAGTATTTT. As protein: CASSLSHRRNTDPQYF.

About this clonotype: A much larger clone differs by one base, so this may be a read error. The CDR3 sequence is CASGSISDTQYF. CDR3 in DNA: TGTGCCAGCGGTTCGATATCGGATACGCAGTATTTT. V gene TRBV6-2 or TRBV6-3 combines with J gene TRBJ2-3, with unresolved D. The germline V and J ends were trimmed by 8 bases and 6 bases, with 12 bases remaining between them. This CDR3 has 12 residues. Germline CDR1 reads MNHEY; CDR2 reads SVGEGT.

This clonotype was seen ten or more times. The rearrangement uses TRBV3-1 and TRBJ1-1; D call uncertain. V shed 1 base and J shed 7 bases, with 10 bases lying between them. The CDR3 is made up of 13 amino acids. The germline CDR1 and CDR2 sequences are LGHDT and YNNKEL (reference sequence). This CDR3 reads CASSQGTFVEAFF. CDR3 sequence (DNA): TGTGCCAGCAGCCAAGGGACCTTTGTTGAAGCTTTCTTT.

This clonotype was seen repeatedly, ten times or more. V usage is TRBV27 and J usage is TRBJ2-2, with D possibly matching TRBD1 (6 bases). V lost 8 bases and J 4 bases, leaving 20 bases between the germline ends. Germline V gene sequence: CDR1 MNHEY, CDR2 SMNVEV (reference sequence). The CDR3 has 16 amino acids. Here the CDR3 DNA reads TGTGCCAGCGGGGGCGTCCCGGGACACCCCACCGGGGAGCTGTTTTTT. Translating gives CASGGVPGHPTGELFF.

The CDR3 spells CSARDVDGTVYYEQYF. The CDR3 DNA is TGCAGTGCTAGAGATGTGGATGGGACAGTTTACTACGAGCAGTACTTC. V gene TRBV20-1 combines with J gene TRBJ2-7, with TRBD1 matching over 7 bases. Germline assignment: CDR1 DFQATT and CDR2 SNEGSKA (reference sequence). The CDR3 is made up of 16 amino acids. V trimming: 0 bases; J trimming: 3 bases; junction bases outside the gene matches: 11.

The table lists this clonotype with many counts. The chain joins TRBV27 to TRBJ1-6; tentative D call: TRBD1 (6 bases). The CDR3 is 16 residues long. Trimming removed 2 bases at V and 4 bases at J, with 12 bases between. Per the germline V gene, CDR1 is MNHEY and CDR2 is SMNVEV (reference sequence). The CDR3 is CASSLTGNPYNSPLHF. CDR3 nucleotides: TGTGCCAGCAGTTTAACAGGGAACCCTTATAATTCACCCCTCCACTTT.

This clonotype showed up many times. The rearrangement links TRBV24-1 to TRBJ1-5, with D unclear. V was pared by 4 bases and J by 0 bases, with 9 bases between. The germline gives CDR1 KGHDR, CDR2 SFDVKD. This CDR3 region has 15 residues. CDR3 protein: CATSDGLYSNQPQHF. The CDR3 nucleotides are TGTGCCACCAGTGACGGACTGTATAGCAATCAGCCCCAGCATTTT.

This clonotype was seen ten or more times. The genes are TRBV6-1 and TRBJ2-7, with D perhaps assigned TRBD1 or TRBD2 (5 bases each). The CDR3 is 13 residues long. The germline CDR1 and CDR2 sequences are MNHNS and SASEGT. V lost 2 bases and J 4 bases, leaving 9 bases between the germline ends. The DNA for the CDR3 is TGTGCCAGCAGTGAATCCGGGGCTTACGAGCAGTACTTC. It is translated as CASSESGAYEQYF.